What follows is one TCR beta chain and its context. Its specificity is unknown. The ends lost 2 bases at V and 3 bases at J; junction bases unmatched: 4. Germline assignment: CDR1 KGHSH and CDR2 LQKENI. The CDR3 contains 15 residues. The data derive from a study of cytomegalovirus exposure and HLA in healthy donors. The wider study: A subsequent analysis reported that the 100 to 150 validation repertoires were produced on the same platform that had also been used for the roughly 670 first-cohort repertoires.

Study results and caveats: First-cohort TCR clusters were later found to tend to co-occur in the 120 or so validation repertoires. 164 TCR beta chains were listed as cytomegalovirus-associated.

This table comes from immunoSEQ multiplex PCR, and its TCRdb copy is limited to in-frame clones, with some not included. The sample shows 90,000 to 100,000 clones, about 90% of them seen only once. The sequenced sample was PBMCs. The source of this sequence is a man aged 18 to 29 in good health and CMV-seropositive. V usage is TRBV18 and J usage is TRBJ1-5, with TRBD1 identical over 7 bases. The CDR3 sequence: CASSPGGTVNQPQHF. CDR3 coding DNA: TGTGCCAGCTCACCAGGCGGGACAGTCAATCAGCCCCAGCATTTT.